This T cell receptor (beta chain) comes out of a study of memory CD4+ T cells and cytomegalovirus serostatus. Single viable CD3+CD4+CD8-CD45RO+ cells were sorted as the memory CD4+ T cells. After thawing, CD4+ T cells were positively selected. The CDR3 is 12 residues long. The V end was cut by 5 bases, the J end by 0 bases, with 4 bases between. Germline loops: CDR1 MNHNS, CDR2 SASEGT. This clone was seen only a few times. The protocol was immunoSEQ multiplex PCR, while the TCRdb copy is restricted to in-frame clones and leaves out a portion. The table includes around 26,000 clones, 70% to 80% detected once.

This receptor was obtained from an adult in good health and CMV-seronegative. The specimen sequenced was memory CD4+ T cells from blood. The V call is TRBV6-1, the J call TRBJ1-1, with unresolved D. CDR3 nucleotides: TGTGCCAGCAGTATCTTGAACACTGAAGCTTTCTTT. Amino acid sequence: CASSILNTEAFF.